These T cell receptor beta chains were read from a single sample in a study of CD8 T cells in Susac syndrome. TCRdb passed the immunoSEQ multiplex PCR reads through MiXCR, listing each CDR3 protein once. The sample contains 130,000 to 150,000 distinct CDR3 sequences, 94% of which appear only once. What was sequenced was CD8+ T cells from PBMCs. These receptors all come from a human donor in good health. Each CDR3 is given with its conserved first and last residue. The D gene is left open where the match is weak. Some rows mark clone size as missing; the rest say once, few, many or name a class of expanded clone.

D: .; J: TRBJ2-1; size: .; V: TRBV29-1; CDR3: CSVYLAESYYNEQFF; DNA: TGCAGCGTTTACTTAGCGGAGTCGTATTACAATGAGCAGTTCTTC
D: .; J: TRBJ1-2; size: .; V: TRBV27; CDR3: CASSLVYGATVGGYTF; DNA: TGTGCCAGCAGTTTAGTCTACGGGGCCACGGTCGGCGGCTACACCTTC
D: TRBD2; J: TRBJ2-3; size: .; V: TRBV4-3; CDR3: CASSQAPVGRETDTQYF; DNA: TGCGCCAGCAGCCAAGCCCCCGTGGGGCGGGAGACAGATACGCAGTATTTT
D: TRBD1; J: TRBJ1-2; size: .; V: TRBV7-8; CDR3: CASSREDLGTGYGYTF; DNA: TGTGCCAGCAGCCGGGAGGACCTCGGGACAGGCTATGGCTACACCTTC
D: .; J: TRBJ1-3; size: .; V: TRBV30; CDR3: CAWSGGIGNTIYF; DNA: TGTGCCTGGAGTGGGGGAATTGGAAACACCATATATTTT
D: .; J: TRBJ2-1; size: once; V: TRBV9; CDR3: CASSVGAQDYSYNEQFF; DNA: TGTGCCAGCAGCGTAGGGGCGCAGGACTACTCCTACAATGAGCAGTTCTTC
D: .; J: TRBJ2-7; size: once; V: TRBV6-2/TRBV6-3; CDR3: CASSTGHPNEQYF; DNA: TGTGCCAGCAGTACGGGACATCCCAACGAGCAGTACTTC
D: TRBD1; J: TRBJ1-2; size: .; V: TRBV20-1; CDR3: CSATRQGDYGYTF; DNA: TGCAGTGCTACAAGACAGGGCGACTATGGCTACACCTTC
D: TRBD1; J: TRBJ1-1; size: .; V: TRBV7-9; CDR3: CASSSSDRLDTEAFF; DNA: TGTGCCAGCAGCTCGTCGGACAGGCTGGACACTGAAGCTTTCTTT
D: TRBD2; J: TRBJ2-1; size: .; V: TRBV19; CDR3: CASSKLAGVNEQFF; DNA: TGTGCCAGTAGTAAGCTAGCGGGAGTCAATGAGCAGTTCTTC
D: TRBD2; J: TRBJ2-7; size: .; V: TRBV7-2; CDR3: CASSLLAGGNEQYF; DNA: TGTGCCAGCAGCTTACTAGCGGGAGGCAACGAGCAGTACTTC
D: TRBD2; J: TRBJ2-1; size: .; V: TRBV7-2; CDR3: CASSFPGLADNEQFF; DNA: TGTGCCAGCAGCTTCCCGGGACTAGCGGACAATGAGCAGTTCTTC
D: .; J: TRBJ2-1; size: .; V: TRBV7-9; CDR3: CASSLNSHEQFF; DNA: TGTGCCAGCAGCTTAAACTCCCATGAGCAGTTCTTC
D: TRBD1; J: TRBJ2-1; size: .; V: TRBV29-1; CDR3: CSVGAGTGLVEQFF; DNA: TGCAGCGTTGGGGCCGGGACAGGACTCGTTGAGCAGTTCTTC
D: .; J: TRBJ2-2; size: .; V: TRBV4-1; CDR3: CASSHPGAPGELFF; DNA: TGCGCCAGCAGCCACCCAGGGGCCCCCGGGGAGCTGTTTTTT
D: .; J: TRBJ2-2; size: .; V: TRBV28; CDR3: CASSDLEAANTGELFF; DNA: TGTGCCAGCAGTGACCTCGAGGCGGCTAACACCGGGGAGCTGTTTTTT
D: .; J: TRBJ2-7; size: .; V: TRBV20-1; CDR3: CSARARMAYEQYF; DNA: TGCAGTGCTAGAGCCCGGATGGCCTACGAGCAGTACTTC
D: TRBD1; J: TRBJ2-7; size: once; V: TRBV7-9; CDR3: CASSLTGEYEQYF; DNA: TGTGCCAGCAGCCTAACAGGGGAGTACGAGCAGTACTTC
D: .; J: TRBJ2-7; size: once; V: TRBV29-1; CDR3: CSVVVRDKYEQYF; DNA: TGCAGCGTTGTTGTCAGGGATAAGTACGAGCAGTACTTC
D: .; J: TRBJ1-1; size: .; V: TRBV29-1; CDR3: CSAQQGFGPEAFF; DNA: TGCAGCGCCCAACAGGGTTTCGGCCCTGAAGCTTTCTTT
D: .; J: TRBJ1-2; size: few; V: TRBV29-1; CDR3: CSVVTGVGGYTF; DNA: TGCAGCGTTGTGACAGGAGTTGGAGGCTACACCTTC
D: TRBD2; J: TRBJ2-7; size: .; V: TRBV27; CDR3: CASSYGRGAYEQYF; DNA: TGTGCCAGCAGTTACGGGAGGGGAGCCTACGAGCAGTACTTC
D: .; J: TRBJ2-1; size: .; V: TRBV2; CDR3: CASIGLSSYNEQFF; DNA: TGTGCCAGCATTGGACTCAGCTCCTACAATGAGCAGTTCTTC
D: .; J: TRBJ2-3; size: .; V: TRBV20-1; CDR3: CSARESSSSTDTQYF; DNA: TGCAGTGCTAGAGAATCTAGCTCTAGCACAGATACGCAGTATTTT
D: TRBD2; J: TRBJ2-7; size: .; V: TRBV20-1; CDR3: CSATTKRETYEQYF; DNA: TGCAGTGCCACGACCAAGCGGGAAACCTACGAGCAGTACTTC
D: TRBD1; J: TRBJ1-1; size: once; V: TRBV5-1; CDR3: CASSSGTGPSEAFF; DNA: TGCGCCAGCAGCTCCGGGACAGGTCCTTCTGAAGCTTTCTTT
D: TRBD1; J: TRBJ2-7; size: .; V: TRBV9; CDR3: CASSAGQGIYEQYF; DNA: TGTGCCAGCAGTGCAGGACAGGGTATCTACGAGCAGTACTTC
D: .; J: TRBJ2-1; size: .; V: TRBV4-3; CDR3: CASSQVGSSVNEQFF; DNA: TGCGCCAGCAGCCAAGTAGGTAGTTCGGTCAATGAGCAGTTCTTC
D: TRBD1; J: TRBJ2-3; size: .; V: TRBV7-8; CDR3: CASSLYGTGSTDTQYF; DNA: TGTGCCAGCAGCTTATATGGGACAGGGAGCACTGATACGCAGTATTTT
D: .; J: TRBJ2-1; size: .; V: TRBV9; CDR3: CASSEDGSVSEQFF; DNA: TGTGCCAGCAGCGAGGACGGGAGCGTCAGTGAGCAGTTCTTC
D: .; J: TRBJ1-5; size: .; V: TRBV25-1; CDR3: CATRGADQPQHF; DNA: TGTGCCACCCGAGGGGCTGATCAGCCCCAGCATTTT
D: TRBD2; J: TRBJ2-1; size: .; V: TRBV19; CDR3: CATRAGGLGYEQFF; DNA: TGTGCCACCAGAGCGGGAGGGTTGGGCTATGAGCAGTTCTTC
D: TRBD1; J: TRBJ2-7; size: .; V: TRBV11-2; CDR3: CASSNSGTGDREQYF; DNA: TGTGCCAGCAGCAACTCCGGGACAGGGGACCGCGAGCAGTACTTC
D: TRBD2; J: TRBJ2-7; size: once; V: TRBV20-1; CDR3: CSARLAANYEQYF; DNA: TGCAGTGCGAGACTAGCGGCTAACTACGAGCAGTACTTC
D: .; J: TRBJ2-1; size: .; V: TRBV9; CDR3: CASGPPPAAYNEQFF; DNA: TGTGCCAGCGGGCCCCCTCCGGCAGCCTACAATGAGCAGTTCTTC